Below, 29 T cell receptor beta chains from the same sample are listed, as sequenced in a study of blood T cells in healthy people across ages. A J-beta primer mix and a sample-barcoded 5' primer were used in a second PCR of about 6 to 12 cycles. Via MiXCR, TCRdb re-called the 5' RACE reads, giving one row per CDR3 protein. The sample has around 1,600,000 distinct CDR3 sequences; 42% are singletons. Source material: blood. The receptors were gathered from a woman under 30 in good health.

This clonotype was recorded a few times. V usage is TRBV4-2 and J usage is TRBJ2-7; TRBD2 matches at 9 bases. CDR1 is LGHNA and CDR2 is YNFKEQ in the germline V gene. Germline trimming cut 0 bases from V and 0 bases from J; bases unmatched to any gene: 6. This CDR3 has 17 residues. Here the CDR3 DNA reads TGTGCCAGCAGCCAAGACTGGGCGGGAGGGAGCTCCTACGAGCAGTACTTC. Translated, it gives CASSQDWAGGSSYEQYF.

The genes are TRBV5-4 and TRBJ2-4; possible D gene TRBD2, 6 bases. The J call may be wrong; the DNA end is better matched by TRBJ2-7. Germline V gives CDR1 SGHNT, CDR2 YYREEE (reference sequence). This CDR3 is built from 14 residues. CDR3: CATRYAGLPYEQYF. CDR3 coding DNA: TGTGCCACCCGTTACGCGGGGCTCCCCTACGAGCAGTACTTC.

DNA of the CDR3: TGTGCCACCAGTTGGGATCCGGGACAGGGTTCCTACGAGCAGTACTTC. Amino acids: CATSWDPGQGSYEQYF. J is TRBJ2-7 and V is TRBV15, with 9 bases lining up with TRBD1. Germline trimming cut 6 bases from V and 1 base from J; bases unmatched to any gene: 10. CDR3 size: 16 residues. Germline assignment: CDR1 LNHNV and CDR2 YYDKDF (reference sequence).

V and J are TRBV4-3 and TRBJ2-1, with 9 bases fitting TRBD1. Germline V CDR1 and CDR2: LGHNA, YSLEER. This CDR3 has 17 residues. Trimming took 3 bases from V and 4 from J; bases not matched to a gene: 10. In nucleotides, the CDR3 is TGCGCCAGCAGCCAGCTAGAACAGGGGGCGAGGTACAATGAGCAGTTCTTC. Its protein is CASSQLEQGARYNEQFF.

In DNA form, the CDR3 reads TGCAGCGTTGGGGCCAACCAAGAGACCCAGTACTTC. The encoded protein is CSVGANQETQYF. The rearrangement links TRBV29-1 to TRBJ2-5; no reliable D call. The germline CDR1 and CDR2 sequences are SQVTM and ANQGSEA. The CDR3 length is 12 residues. V lost 4 bases to trimming and J lost 0 bases, with 6 bases between them. The full variable domain, its missing parts supplied by reference TRBV29-1 and TRBJ2-5, is SAVISQKPSRDICQRGTSLTIQCQVDSQVTMMFWYRQQPGQSLTLIATANQGSEATYESGFVIDKFPISRPNLTFSTLTVSNMSPEDSSIYLCSVGANQETQYFGPGTRLLVL.

This clonotype was seen more than once but under ten times. This sequence joins TRBV4-2 and TRBJ1-2, with TRBD1 matching over 9 bases. The CDR3 totals 16 residues. Trimming removed 5 bases from V and 4 bases from J; junction bases left unmatched: 11. Germline V gives CDR1 LGHNA, CDR2 YNFKEQ. CDR3: CASSTAAGQGVYGYTF. The CDR3 DNA follows: TGTGCCAGCAGCACCGCGGCGGGACAGGGCGTCTATGGCTACACCTTC.

The rearrangement links TRBV25-1 to TRBJ2-3, with D tentatively TRBD2 (6 bases). Germline V gene sequence: CDR1 MGHDK, CDR2 SYGVNS. There are 15 residues in the CDR3. The V end was cut by 7 bases, the J end by 0 bases, with 14 bases between. CDR3 amino acids: CASTSGGTSTDTQYF. For the CDR3, the DNA is TGTGCCAGCACCTCCGGGGGAACTAGCACAGATACGCAGTATTTT.

The CDR3 DNA sequence: TGTGCCAGCAGGGCTTGGGGAAACACTGAAGCTTTCTTT. Residues: CASRAWGNTEAFF. This chain connects TRBV12-3 or TRBV12-4 to TRBJ1-1; D is ambiguous. The V and J ends lost 6 bases and 2 bases respectively, with 10 bases between them. CDR3 length equals 13 residues.

The chain uses TRBV11-2 and TRBJ2-4, with 11 bases matching TRBD2. The DNA matches TRBJ2-5 better at its end, which makes the J call doubtful. This CDR3 region has 15 residues. The germline gives CDR1 SGHAT, CDR2 FQNNGV. CDR3 in amino acids: CASSAGLAEQETQYF. The CDR3 DNA follows: TGTGCCAGCAGCGCGGGACTAGCGGAGCAAGAGACCCAGTACTTC.

The table lists this clonotype with a few counts. The chain couples TRBV5-1 to TRBJ2-2; the D gene could be TRBD1 or TRBD2 (5 bases each). The germline gives CDR1 SGHRS, CDR2 YFSETQ. V gave up 4 bases and J gave up 3 bases, with 10 bases separating them. The CDR3 consists of 14 residues. CDR3 in DNA: TGCGCCAGCAGCCTAAGAGGGGACACCGGGGAGCTGTTTTTT. Amino acid sequence: CASSLRGDTGELFF.

Turning to this clonotype: The germline gene is not matched at one end of the junction; a read error may be the cause. The rearrangement links TRBV12-3 or TRBV12-4 to TRBJ1-5; D may be TRBD1 (5 bases). The CDR3 is 16 amino acids. CDR3 coding DNA: TGTGCCAGCAGCCTGCCCAGGGCGTGGAGCAATCACCCCCAGCATTTT. It encodes CASSLPRAWSNHPQHF.

The V call is TRBV20-1, the J call TRBJ1-1; TRBD1 matches at 9 bases. CDR3 size: 17 residues. The germline gives CDR1 DFQATT, CDR2 SNEGSKA (reference sequence). Losses at the gene ends were 2 bases for V and 3 bases for J; bases not matched to a gene: 13. The CDR3 here is CSARSVHRDRVDTEAFF. CDR3 nucleotides: TGCAGTGCTAGAAGTGTCCACCGGGACAGGGTCGACACTGAAGCTTTCTTT.

The chain joins TRBV29-1 to TRBJ1-4; 9 bases are shared with TRBD1. Looked up from germline, CDR1 is SQVTM and CDR2 is ANQGSEA. The CDR3 contains 16 residues. Losses at the gene ends were 5 bases for V and 4 bases for J; bases not matched to a gene: 11. This chain's CDR3 is CSVFDTGGPDNEKLFF. CDR3 sequence (DNA): TGCAGCGTTTTCGACACAGGGGGCCCCGATAATGAAAAACTGTTTTTT.

The chain recombines TRBV7-7 with TRBJ2-3; possibly TRBD1 for D (5 bases). Trimming stripped 5 bases from V and 4 bases from J, with 13 bases between. Germline V lookup: CDR1 SSHAT, CDR2 FNYEAQ (reference sequence). The CDR3 has 14 amino acids. The CDR3: CASSQGVEPDTQYF. Written as DNA, the CDR3 is TGTGCCAGCAGCCAAGGGGTTGAGCCAGATACGCAGTATTTT.

This clonotype was found a few times. The V and J genes are TRBV18 and TRBJ2-3; 8 bases are a match to TRBD1. Germline CDR1 reads KGHSH; CDR2 reads LQKENI. V trimming: 6 bases; J trimming: 0 bases; junction bases outside the gene matches: 5. The CDR3 runs to 15 residues. In DNA form, the CDR3 reads TGTGCCAGCTCGACCGGGACAGGCAGCACAGATACGCAGTATTTT. Protein sequence: CASSTGTGSTDTQYF.

A note on this clonotype: A much larger clone differs from this one at a single base, so this may be a read error. The chain employs TRBV29-1 and TRBJ2-7, with no clear D. The CDR3 consists of 12 residues. V was pared by 6 bases and J by 7 bases, with 16 bases between. Germline values: CDR1 SQVTM, CDR2 ANQGSEA. The CDR3 DNA reads TGCAGCGTCCTGACGGGCTTAAGGGAGCAGTACTTC. It is translated as CSVLTGLREQYF.

A few counts support this clonotype. J is TRBJ2-7 and V is TRBV4-1, with unresolved D. The CDR3 loop spans 15 amino acids. V dropped 1 base and J dropped 2 bases, with 12 bases sitting between them. The germline V gene has CDR1 MGHRA and CDR2 YSYEKL. The DNA for the CDR3 is TGCGCCAGCAGCCAAGTCTGGACGAAAACCTACGAGCAGTACTTC. Translated, it gives CASSQVWTKTYEQYF.

The chain is built from TRBV24-1 and TRBJ2-7, with 7 nucleotides matching TRBD1. V was clipped by 4 bases and J by 4 bases; unmatched bases: 6. The germline CDR1 and CDR2 sequences are KGHDR and SFDVKD. The CDR3 is 14 amino acids. The CDR3 bases are TGTGCCACCAGTGAAGGGGACAGACCTTACGAGCAGTACTTC. It yields the protein CATSEGDRPYEQYF.

This clonotype was observed a few times. The rearrangement links TRBV5-1 to TRBJ2-5; possible D gene TRBD2, 6 bases. The J call could be wrong; TRBJ2-7 is a better fit for the DNA end. The germline V gene has CDR1 SGHRS and CDR2 YFSETQ. This CDR3 spans 15 amino acids. The CDR3 DNA sequence: TGCGCCAGCAGTCCTCAAGCGGGCCGCCCCTACGAGCAGTACTTC. This translates into CASSPQAGRPYEQYF.

The chain joins TRBV6-2 or TRBV6-3 to TRBJ2-1; TRBD2 aligns across 7 bases. The end of the DNA fits TRBJ2-7 better, so the J call may be wrong. Germline-derived CDR1 and CDR2 are MNHEY and SVGEGT. The CDR3 is 16 residues long. The CDR3 region is CASRDRPSGGYNEQYF. In nucleotides, the CDR3 is TGTGCCAGCAGGGACCGTCCTAGCGGAGGCTACAATGAGCAGTACTTC.

For this clonotype: A junction end diverges from the germline sequence, so it may reflect a read error. The chain has TRBV27 and TRBJ1-2; D is unresolved. This CDR3 has 14 residues. The germline V gene has CDR1 MNHEY and CDR2 SMNVEV (reference sequence). CDR3 coding DNA: TGTGCCAGCAGTCCCGCCGGCAGTTCCTCTGGCCACACCTTC. It translates to CASSPAGSSSGHTF.

This clonotype was detected a few times. The chain carries TRBV28 and TRBJ2-1; 13 nucleotides line up with TRBD2. The trim removed 2 bases at V and 8 bases at J, leaving 6 bases unmatched. Germline CDR1 MDHEN, CDR2 SYDVKM. CDR3 length equals 16 residues. Here the CDR3 DNA reads TGTGCCAGCAGTTTACGCTGGACTAGCGGGAGTTATGAGCAGTTCTTC. It codes for CASSLRWTSGSYEQFF.

The genes are TRBV5-1 and TRBJ2-5; no firm D call. Trimming took 1 base from V and 3 from J, leaving 13 bases between them. Germline CDR1 is SGHRS and CDR2 is YFSETQ. This CDR3 is built from 15 residues. CDR3 coding DNA: TGCGCCAGCAGCTTGCTGTCGCCAGTAGAAGAGACCCAGTACTTC. Residues: CASSLLSPVEETQYF.

The V and J genes are TRBV4-2 and TRBJ2-6; D may correspond to TRBD1 or TRBD2 (6 bases each). Germline CDR1 reads LGHNA; CDR2 reads YNFKEQ. The CDR3 is 16 residues long. Trimming took 0 bases from V and 2 from J, leaving 8 bases between them. Here the CDR3 reads CASSQEGGPGANVLTF. The CDR3 DNA follows: TGTGCCAGCAGCCAAGAAGGGGGGCCTGGGGCCAACGTCCTGACTTTC.

Comment on this clonotype: One base away lies a much larger clone, so this may be a sequencing read error. The gene calls are TRBV7-9 and TRBJ2-5, with D tentatively TRBD2 (7 bases). Germline CDR1 is SEHNR and CDR2 is FQNEAQ (reference sequence). This CDR3 spans 14 amino acids. CDR3 loop: CAGSLAGAVNEQYF. CDR3 nucleotides: TGTGCCGGCAGCTTGGCGGGGGCGGTCAATGAGCAGTACTTC.

This clonotype was seen more than once but under ten times. The chain uses TRBV4-3 and TRBJ1-5; 8 bases fit TRBD1. Looked up from germline, CDR1 is LGHNA and CDR2 is YSLEER. This CDR3 is 16 amino acids long. J was trimmed by 7 bases and V by 1 base; bases with no gene match: 9. The CDR3 reads CASSQGQGAVEQPQHF. As DNA, the CDR3 is TGCGCCAGCAGCCAAGGTCAGGGGGCCGTTGAGCAGCCCCAGCATTTT.

The rearrangement joins TRBV20-1 to TRBJ2-7; D call uncertain. V was trimmed by 0 bases and J by 5 bases, leaving 17 bases between them. Germline V gene lookup returns CDR1 DFQATT and CDR2 SNEGSKA (reference sequence). The CDR3 is made up of 15 amino acids. The CDR3: CSARDLRIAPHEQYF. The CDR3 DNA sequence: TGCAGTGCTAGAGATCTCAGGATCGCTCCGCACGAGCAGTACTTC.

This clonotype occurred a few times. The rearrangement joins TRBV5-1 to TRBJ1-2; 7 bases agree with TRBD1. Germline V lookup: CDR1 SGHRS, CDR2 YFSETQ. The V segment lost 3 bases and the J segment 4 bases; nucleotides outside the gene matches: 12. The CDR3 is 16 amino acids. The CDR3 DNA reads TGCGCCAGCAGCTCGGGGAGACAGGGTCGAGCCTATGGCTACACCTTC. Residues: CASSSGRQGRAYGYTF.

This clonotype was seen a few times. The genes are TRBV15 and TRBJ1-2, with D possibly being TRBD1 (5 bases). V was pared by 1 base and J by 1 base, with 13 bases between. CDR1 LNHNV and CDR2 YYDKDF come from the germline V gene (reference sequence). CDR3 length: 16 amino acids. The CDR3 DNA follows: TGTGCCACCAGCAGAGGCGGCAGGGCGAATAACTATGGCTACACCTTC. Protein product: CATSRGGRANNYGYTF.